The rows below give T cell receptor beta chains drawn from one sample of a study of T-cell memory formation after mild COVID-19. TCRdb re-analysed the 5' RACE reads in MiXCR, keeping a single row per CDR3 protein. This table holds 200,000 to 250,000 distinct CDR3 sequences, roughly 9.4% found once. The source material was PBMCs or a T cell subset sorted from them (not recorded which). Every receptor here comes from a man younger than 35 who had mild COVID-19 (a few samples of this study predate the infection). Cell type and time point are not known. Both conserved end residues are part of each CDR3. The D gene is left open where the match is weak. Clone size is given for some rows only: seen once, a few or many times, or a class if the clone is expanded.

clone_size: .
d_call: TRBD2
v_call: TRBV5-4
cdr3_length: 15
j_call: TRBJ2-3
cdr3_nt: TGTGCCAGCAGCTTGGCCAGCGGGGGGTTGGATACGCAGTATTTT
cdr3_aa: CASSLASGGLDTQYF

clone_size: .
d_call: .
v_call: TRBV10-3
cdr3_length: 12
j_call: TRBJ1-3
cdr3_nt: TGTGCCATCAGCGGCTGGAAGGACACCATATATTTT
cdr3_aa: CAISGWKDTIYF

clone_size: few
d_call: .
v_call: TRBV6-6
cdr3_length: 12
j_call: TRBJ1-2
cdr3_nt: TGTGCCAGCAGTCCCGTCGGCTATGGCTACACCTTC
cdr3_aa: CASSPVGYGYTF

clone_size: .
d_call: TRBD2
v_call: TRBV6-9
cdr3_length: 17
j_call: TRBJ2-2
cdr3_nt: TGTGCCAGCAGTCTCCCACGGAGCGGGGGGTACACCGGGGAGCTGTTTTTT
cdr3_aa: CASSLPRSGGYTGELFF

clone_size: many
d_call: .
v_call: TRBV6-6
cdr3_length: 15
j_call: TRBJ1-5
cdr3_nt: TGTGCCAGCAGGTCAGGGAGGCTCGCGAATCAGCCCCAGCATTTT
cdr3_aa: CASRSGRLANQPQHF

clone_size: .
d_call: TRBD1
v_call: TRBV2
cdr3_length: 15
j_call: TRBJ2-2
cdr3_nt: TGTGCCAGCAGACAGGGACAGGCGAACACCGGGGAGCTGTTTTTT
cdr3_aa: CASRQGQANTGELFF

clone_size: .
d_call: TRBD2
v_call: TRBV6-5
cdr3_length: 15
j_call: TRBJ2-1
cdr3_nt: TGTGCCAGCAGTACTCGACTAGCGGGATACAATGAGCAGTTCTTC
cdr3_aa: CASSTRLAGYNEQFF

clone_size: few
d_call: TRBD2
v_call: TRBV29-1
cdr3_length: 13
j_call: TRBJ2-1
cdr3_nt: TGCAGCGTGGCCGGGACTAGCGGGGGGGAGCAGTTCTTC
cdr3_aa: CSVAGTSGGEQFF

clone_size: few
d_call: .
v_call: TRBV5-6
cdr3_length: 14
j_call: TRBJ2-2
cdr3_nt: TGTGCCAGCAGCTTGGGCCTAGCCGCCGGGGAGCTGTTTTTT
cdr3_aa: CASSLGLAAGELFF

clone_size: few
d_call: .
v_call: TRBV12-3/TRBV12-4
cdr3_length: 12
j_call: TRBJ1-5
cdr3_nt: TGTGCCAGCAGATCAACTTACCAGCCCCAGCATTTT
cdr3_aa: CASRSTYQPQHF

clone_size: few
d_call: .
v_call: TRBV7-3
cdr3_length: 13
j_call: TRBJ1-2
cdr3_nt: TGTGCCAGCAGCTTATCAGGGTTTTATGGCTACACCTTC
cdr3_aa: CASSLSGFYGYTF

clone_size: .
d_call: .
v_call: TRBV2
cdr3_length: 16
j_call: TRBJ1-5
cdr3_nt: TGTGCCAGCAGTGACGTGGCAGCTAATAGCAATCAGCCCCAGCATTTT
cdr3_aa: CASSDVAANSNQPQHF

clone_size: .
d_call: .
v_call: TRBV5-1
cdr3_length: 15
j_call: TRBJ2-5
cdr3_nt: TGCGCCAGCAGAGGGACACCCAGGATGCAAGAGACCCAGTACTTC
cdr3_aa: CASRGTPRMQETQYF

clone_size: many
d_call: .
v_call: TRBV2
cdr3_length: 11
j_call: TRBJ1-2
cdr3_nt: TGTGCCAGCAACAGGGACTATGGCTACACCTTC
cdr3_aa: CASNRDYGYTF

clone_size: few
d_call: .
v_call: TRBV3-1
cdr3_length: 15
j_call: TRBJ2-3
cdr3_nt: TGTGCCAGCAGTAAAAATCCAGGGGAGGCAGATACGCAGTATTTT
cdr3_aa: CASSKNPGEADTQYF

clone_size: few
d_call: .
v_call: TRBV5-1
cdr3_length: 15
j_call: TRBJ2-5
cdr3_nt: TGCGCCAGCAGCTTCTTGCAGTCAGCCCAAGAGACCCAGTACTTC
cdr3_aa: CASSFLQSAQETQYF

clone_size: few
d_call: TRBD2
v_call: TRBV7-3
cdr3_length: 14
j_call: TRBJ2-2
cdr3_nt: TGTGCCTCGCGGGAGCAAGCGAACACCGGGGAGCTGTTTTTT
cdr3_aa: CASREQANTGELFF

clone_size: many
d_call: .
v_call: TRBV7-9
cdr3_length: 16
j_call: TRBJ2-6
cdr3_nt: TGTGCCAGCATCGAGGGGGGTAACTCTGGGGCCAACGTCCTGACTTTC
cdr3_aa: CASIEGGNSGANVLTF

clone_size: many
d_call: .
v_call: TRBV5-1
cdr3_length: 14
j_call: TRBJ2-5
cdr3_nt: TGCGCCAGCAGCTTGTGGCGGGACCAAGAGACCCAGTACTTC
cdr3_aa: CASSLWRDQETQYF

clone_size: .
d_call: TRBD1
v_call: TRBV29-1
cdr3_length: 14
j_call: TRBJ2-3
cdr3_nt: TGCAGCGCGGTACAGGGGGCTGGCACAGATACGCAGTATTTT
cdr3_aa: CSAVQGAGTDTQYF

clone_size: .
d_call: TRBD1
v_call: TRBV7-3
cdr3_length: 14
j_call: TRBJ2-2
cdr3_nt: TGTGCCAGCAGCTCGCAGACAGGGGCCGGGGAGCTGTTTTTT
cdr3_aa: CASSSQTGAGELFF

clone_size: .
d_call: TRBD2
v_call: TRBV7-2
cdr3_length: 17
j_call: TRBJ2-2
cdr3_nt: TGTGCCAGCAGCCCCTCGCGGGGGACCGAGGGGACCGGGGAGCTGTTTTTT
cdr3_aa: CASSPSRGTEGTGELFF

clone_size: many
d_call: TRBD2
v_call: TRBV9
cdr3_length: 15
j_call: TRBJ2-5
cdr3_nt: TGTGCCAGCAGCGTGGGGACTAGCGACCAAGAGACCCAGTACTTC
cdr3_aa: CASSVGTSDQETQYF

clone_size: .
d_call: .
v_call: TRBV4-3
cdr3_length: 16
j_call: TRBJ2-6
cdr3_nt: TGCGCCAGCAGCCAAGAGGGGCTCTCTGGGGCCAACGTCCTGACTTTC
cdr3_aa: CASSQEGLSGANVLTF

clone_size: .
d_call: .
v_call: TRBV7-9
cdr3_length: 18
j_call: TRBJ1-4
cdr3_nt: TGTGCCAGCACCACGAGTTATATTGGGAGGTGGTATTATGAAAAACTGTTTTTT
cdr3_aa: CASTTSYIGRWYYEKLFF

clone_size: .
d_call: .
v_call: TRBV7-3
cdr3_length: 13
j_call: TRBJ2-1
cdr3_nt: TGTGCCAGCAGCTCACCGGGCGGTTACGAGCAGTTCTTC
cdr3_aa: CASSSPGGYEQFF

clone_size: few
d_call: .
v_call: TRBV6-5
cdr3_length: 16
j_call: TRBJ1-1
cdr3_nt: TGTGCCAGCAGCCCCGGACAGTCTCCCGGGAACACTGAAGCTTTCTTT
cdr3_aa: CASSPGQSPGNTEAFF